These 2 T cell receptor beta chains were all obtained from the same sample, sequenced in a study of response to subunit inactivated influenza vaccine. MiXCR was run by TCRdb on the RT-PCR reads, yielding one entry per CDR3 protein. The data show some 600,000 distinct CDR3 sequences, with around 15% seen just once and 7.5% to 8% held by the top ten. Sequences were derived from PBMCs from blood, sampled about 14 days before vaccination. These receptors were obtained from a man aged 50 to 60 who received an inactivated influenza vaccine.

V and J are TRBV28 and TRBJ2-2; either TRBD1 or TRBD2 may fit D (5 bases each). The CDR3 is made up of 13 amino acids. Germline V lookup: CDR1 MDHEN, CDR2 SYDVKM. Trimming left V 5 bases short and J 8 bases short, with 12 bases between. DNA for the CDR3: TGTGCCAGCAGTCCGGGATGGGGGGGGGAGCTGTTTTTT. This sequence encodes CASSPGWGGELFF.

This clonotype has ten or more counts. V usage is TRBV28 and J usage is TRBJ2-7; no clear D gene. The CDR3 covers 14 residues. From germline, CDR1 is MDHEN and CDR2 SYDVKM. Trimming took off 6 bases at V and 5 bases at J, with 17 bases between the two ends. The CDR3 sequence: CASSRMGMIHEQYF. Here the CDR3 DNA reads TGTGCCAGCAGCCGCATGGGTATGATCCACGAGCAGTACTTC. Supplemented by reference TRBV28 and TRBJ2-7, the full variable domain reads DVKVTQSSRYLVKRTGEKVFLECVQDMDHENMFWYRQDPGLGLRLIYFSYDVKMKEKGDIPEGYSVSREKKERFSLILESASTNQTSMYLCASSRMGMIHEQYFGPGTRLTVT.